These 16 T cell receptor beta chains were all obtained from the same sample, sequenced in a study of CD8 T cells in Susac syndrome. Reverse transcription of roughly 0.5 to 1 ug RNA was carried out with random hexamers. TCRdb independently ran MiXCR on the immunoSEQ multiplex PCR reads; one entry per CDR3 protein. The sample carries more than 65,000 distinct CDR3 sequences, roughly 94% recorded once. What was sequenced was CD8+ T cells from PBMCs. These receptors were collected from a human donor in good health.

V is TRBV30 and J is TRBJ1-2; 12 bases line up with TRBD1. The CDR3 totals 14 residues. V trimming: 1 base; J trimming: 8 bases; junction bases outside the gene matches: 5. Germline values: CDR1 GTSNPN, CDR2 SVGIG (reference sequence). CDR3 protein: CAWSAGTGGRGYTF. In nucleotides, the CDR3 is TGTGCCTGGAGTGCCGGGACAGGGGGCCGGGGCTACACCTTC.

V and J are TRBV6-5 and TRBJ2-7; D might be TRBD1 (6 bases). Germline assignment: CDR1 MNHEY and CDR2 SVGAGI. The V gene lost 4 bases and the J gene lost 2 bases, with 12 bases spanning the gap. The CDR3 covers 14 residues. CDR3 in amino acids: CASSFAPGAYEQYF. The DNA for the CDR3 is TGTGCCAGCAGTTTTGCCCCAGGGGCCTACGAGCAGTACTTC.

The rearrangement links TRBV7-6 to TRBJ1-6, with D maybe TRBD1 (5 bases). This CDR3 is 15 amino acids long. Germline V gene sequence: CDR1 SGHVS, CDR2 FNYEAQ. V was clipped by 1 base and J by 8 bases, with 12 bases between them. Here the CDR3 reads CASSLVDQGYSPLHF. DNA for the CDR3: TGTGCCAGCAGCTTAGTGGACCAGGGATATTCACCCCTCCACTTT.

This clonotype was observed a single time. V and J are TRBV21-1 and TRBJ2-7; TRBD2 is the table's D call, not checked against the DNA. TRBV21-1 has pseudogene status. This CDR3 has 16 amino acids. CDR3 nucleotides: TGTGCCAGCAGCAAAGTGACTAGCGGGGGGGCCCGGGAGCAGTACGTC. It translates to CASSKVTSGGAREQYV.

The chain uses TRBV7-9 and TRBJ2-3; D is undetermined. The V gene's germline CDR1 is SEHNR and CDR2 FQNEAQ (reference sequence). With 5 bases removed from V and 1 base from J, the gap between germline ends came to 4 bases. This CDR3 has 12 amino acids. The CDR3 loop reads CASSGGTDTQYF. CDR3 DNA: TGTGCCAGCAGCGGTGGCACAGATACGCAGTATTTT.

V usage is TRBV4-3 and J usage is TRBJ2-1; perhaps D is TRBD1 or TRBD2 (5 bases each). Between the trimmed V and J ends, which lost 2 bases and 4 bases, there was a span of 12 bases. The CDR3 runs 15 residues. The germline V gene encodes CDR1 LGHNA and CDR2 YSLEER. The CDR3 loop reads CASSQYLGEYNEQFF. The CDR3, as DNA: TGCGCCAGCAGCCAATATTTGGGGGAGTACAATGAGCAGTTCTTC.

The gene calls are TRBV4-1 and TRBJ1-2, with a possible D match to TRBD1 (5 bases). V dropped 1 base and J dropped 7 bases, with 22 bases sitting between them. The CDR3 sequence is 17 residues long. Germline-derived CDR1 and CDR2 are MGHRA and YSYEKL. CDR3 sequence (DNA): TGCGCCAGCAGCCAAGCCCCCGATCTTAGGTCAGGGAGTGGCTACACCTTC. Amino acid sequence: CASSQAPDLRSGSGYTF.

A single count supports this clonotype. This chain's CDR3 is CASSLGGPQHF. Written as DNA, the CDR3 is TGTGCCAGTAGTCTAGGGGGGCCCCAGCATTTT. The chain uses TRBV19 and TRBJ1-5; TRBD1 is a possible D gene (6 bases). From germline, CDR1 is LNHDA and CDR2 SQIVND (reference sequence). Trimming took off 5 bases at V and 9 bases at J, with 8 bases between the two ends. This CDR3 has 11 residues.

The chain links TRBV4-1 to TRBJ2-7, with 12 bases matching TRBD1. Germline V gene lookup returns CDR1 MGHRA and CDR2 YSYEKL. The CDR3 consists of 16 residues. The V segment lost 5 bases and the J segment 5 bases; nucleotides outside the gene matches: 10. The DNA of the CDR3 is TGCGCCAGCAGCTCACTCCCGGGACAGGGGGCGCACGAGCAGTACTTC. It codes for CASSSLPGQGAHEQYF.

The J gene is TRBJ2-3, the V gene TRBV5-4; D is unclear. V was cut by 2 bases and J by 1 base, with 11 bases left in between. The CDR3 contains 15 residues. Germline loops: CDR1 SGHNT, CDR2 YYREEE (reference sequence). The CDR3 nucleotides read TGTGCCAGCAGCTTTGCGCCTTTCGGCACAGATACGCAGTATTTT. Its protein is CASSFAPFGTDTQYF.

This chain uses TRBV3-1 with TRBJ1-5; D unclear. CDR1 and CDR2 (germline): LGHDT, YNNKEL (reference sequence). The CDR3 length is 14 residues. V was cut by 6 bases and J by 4 bases, with 13 bases left in between. Here the CDR3 DNA reads TGTGCCAGCAGTCCTTGGGAGGCAAATCAGCCCCAGCATTTT. This encodes CASSPWEANQPQHF. Full variable domain (outside the CDR3, taken from reference TRBV3-1 and TRBJ1-5): DTAVSQTPKYLVTQMGNDKSIKCEQNLGHDTMYWYKQDSKKFLKIMFSYNNKELIINETVPNRFSPKSPDKAHLNLHINSLELGDSAVYFCASSPWEANQPQHFGDGTRLSIL.

The V gene is TRBV4-3, the J gene TRBJ2-5; 8 bases match TRBD2. Germline V gene sequence: CDR1 LGHNA, CDR2 YSLEER. This CDR3 region has 17 residues. Unmatched junction bases numbered 13, after V lost 3 bases and J lost 4 bases. CDR3 region: CASSQDGPGGEGETQYF. The CDR3 DNA reads as TGCGCCAGCAGCCAGGACGGCCCCGGGGGGGAAGGAGAGACCCAGTACTTC.

This clonotype was observed once. J is TRBJ2-3 and V is TRBV7-9; D ambiguous. Trimming shortened V by 5 bases and J by 6 bases, and 6 bases separated the two germline ends. From germline, CDR1 is SEHNR and CDR2 FQNEAQ (reference sequence). The CDR3 sequence is 11 residues long. CDR3 residues: CASSPIDTQYF. The CDR3 DNA reads TGTGCCAGCAGCCCTATCGATACGCAGTATTTT.

The chain is built from TRBV29-1 and TRBJ1-1, with unresolved D. V was cut by 7 bases and J by 1 base, with 4 bases left in between. The CDR3 is made up of 10 amino acids. Per the germline V gene, CDR1 is SQVTM and CDR2 is ANQGSEA. CDR3 region: CSGRNTEAFF. DNA of the CDR3: TGCAGCGGGAGGAACACTGAAGCTTTCTTT. The full variable domain, rest sourced from reference TRBV29-1 and TRBJ1-1, is SAVISQKPSRDICQRGTSLTIQCQVDSQVTMMFWYRQQPGQSLTLIATANQGSEATYESGFVIDKFPISRPNLTFSTLTVSNMSPEDSSIYLCSGRNTEAFFGQGTRLTVV.

This chain connects TRBV6-6 to TRBJ2-3; D is uncertain. CDR1 is MNHNY and CDR2 is SVGAGI in the germline V gene (reference sequence). V lost 6 bases and J 10 bases, leaving 23 bases between the germline ends. There are 15 residues in the CDR3. DNA for the CDR3: TGTGCCAGCAGACTCCGCCTGGACGTGAATGGGGCGCAGTATTTT. This encodes CASRLRLDVNGAQYF.

This chain links TRBV15 with TRBJ1-1; D ambiguous. The ends were cut back, 0 bases at V and 8 bases at J, with 16 bases in the middle. This CDR3 has 15 amino acids. Germline values: CDR1 LNHNV, CDR2 YYDKDF (reference sequence). The CDR3 sequence: CATSRDVGPGSEAFF. CDR3 nucleotide sequence: TGTGCCACCAGCAGAGATGTAGGGCCCGGGTCCGAAGCTTTCTTT.